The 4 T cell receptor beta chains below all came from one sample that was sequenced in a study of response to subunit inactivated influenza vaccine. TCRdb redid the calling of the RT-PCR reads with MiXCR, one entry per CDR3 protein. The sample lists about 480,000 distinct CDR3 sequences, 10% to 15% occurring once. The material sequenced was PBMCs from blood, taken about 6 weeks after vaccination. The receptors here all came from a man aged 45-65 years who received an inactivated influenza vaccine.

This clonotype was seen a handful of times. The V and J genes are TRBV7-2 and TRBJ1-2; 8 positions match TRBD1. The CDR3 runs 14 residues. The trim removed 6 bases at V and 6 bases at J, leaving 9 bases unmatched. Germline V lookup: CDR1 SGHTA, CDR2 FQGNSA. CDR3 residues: CASRPGTGRDGYTF. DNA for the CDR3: TGTGCCAGCAGACCGGGGACAGGTCGCGATGGCTACACCTTC.

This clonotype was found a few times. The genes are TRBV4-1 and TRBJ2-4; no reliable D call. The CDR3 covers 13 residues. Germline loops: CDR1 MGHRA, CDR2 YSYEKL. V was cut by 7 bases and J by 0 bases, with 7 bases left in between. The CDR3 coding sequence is TGCGCCAGCAAAGGCTTAGCCAAAAACATTCAGTACTTC. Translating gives CASKGLAKNIQYF.

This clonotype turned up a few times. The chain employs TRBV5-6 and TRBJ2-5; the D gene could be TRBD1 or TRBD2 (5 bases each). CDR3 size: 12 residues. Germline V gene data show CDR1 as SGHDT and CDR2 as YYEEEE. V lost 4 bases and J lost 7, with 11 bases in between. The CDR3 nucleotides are TGTGCCAGCAGCGCCGGGACGCCGACCCAGTACTTC. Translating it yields CASSAGTPTQYF.

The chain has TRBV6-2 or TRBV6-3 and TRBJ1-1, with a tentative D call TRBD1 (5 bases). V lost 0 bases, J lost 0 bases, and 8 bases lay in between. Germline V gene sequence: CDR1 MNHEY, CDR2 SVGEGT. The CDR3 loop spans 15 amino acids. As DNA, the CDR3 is TGTGCCAGCAGTTACTCGACAGAAATGAACACTGAAGCTTTCTTT. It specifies CASSYSTEMNTEAFF.